This T cell receptor beta chain was found in a study of cytomegalovirus exposure and HLA in healthy donors. Across the study: Unique TCRs from HLA-typed donors, 65 million to 85 million of them, were held in an early data release. Falling in the Caucasian-associated ancestry cluster were 81% of 350 to 400 genotyped donors.

Study-level points and caveats: A later analysis, which compared TCR beta chains of equal frequency, found the HLA-associated ones more clonally expanded.

The CDR3 extends over 16 amino acids. The trim removed 6 bases at V and 1 base at J, leaving 8 bases unmatched. Germline lookup yields CDR1 MDHEN and CDR2 SYDVKM. Use of 60 Vbeta and 13 Jbeta primers characterized the PCR. Some clones are missing from TCRdb's copy, which holds only in-frame ones; the method was immunoSEQ multiplex PCR. This table holds approximately 73,000 clones, over 55% found once. About this clone itself: Its antigen is still unknown.

Sequencing used PBMCs. The source of this sequence is a man younger than 40 in good health and CMV-seropositive. The chain links TRBV28 to TRBJ2-5, with TRBD1 identical over 10 bases. The CDR3 DNA reads as TGTGCCAGCAGCTCCGACAGGGGGCTACTCCAAGAGACCCAGTACTTC. Protein product: CASSSDRGLLQETQYF.